This T cell receptor (beta chain) originates from a study of shared clonotypes between healthy human individuals. Study-wide results and limits: Relative to clonotypes present in all four donors, those not shared had lower generation probabilities. The study sampled only blood, and tissue repertoires likely differ.

Germline values: CDR1 MNHEY, CDR2 SMNVEV (reference sequence). The CDR3 contains 15 residues. V lost 2 bases, J lost 0 bases, and 8 bases lay in between. On this clone: The antigen is unknown. Other DNA sequences from this sample encode an identical CDR3 as well.

Sorted-subset replicate PCR reactions were performed with approximately 180 ng DNA, corresponding to roughly 29,000 T cell genomes. Data came from immunoSEQ multiplex PCR; TCRdb stores just in-frame clones and leaves some out. Found here are around 1,900,000 clones, over 85% of them singletons; the top ten hold roughly 1.7%. CD8 cells regarded as naive lacked CD45RO, were positively chosen for CCR7, and omitted terminally differentiated effector memory CD45RA+ cells. This receptor was obtained from a young man in good health. Some clones in this sample may be carry-over from other donors' samples. The chain has TRBV27 and TRBJ2-1; D uncertain. The specimen was naive CD8+ T cells from PBMCs. The CDR3 sequence: CASSLGVSSYNEQFF. CDR3 bases: TGTGCCAGCAGTTTAGGGGTTAGCTCCTACAATGAGCAGTTCTTC.